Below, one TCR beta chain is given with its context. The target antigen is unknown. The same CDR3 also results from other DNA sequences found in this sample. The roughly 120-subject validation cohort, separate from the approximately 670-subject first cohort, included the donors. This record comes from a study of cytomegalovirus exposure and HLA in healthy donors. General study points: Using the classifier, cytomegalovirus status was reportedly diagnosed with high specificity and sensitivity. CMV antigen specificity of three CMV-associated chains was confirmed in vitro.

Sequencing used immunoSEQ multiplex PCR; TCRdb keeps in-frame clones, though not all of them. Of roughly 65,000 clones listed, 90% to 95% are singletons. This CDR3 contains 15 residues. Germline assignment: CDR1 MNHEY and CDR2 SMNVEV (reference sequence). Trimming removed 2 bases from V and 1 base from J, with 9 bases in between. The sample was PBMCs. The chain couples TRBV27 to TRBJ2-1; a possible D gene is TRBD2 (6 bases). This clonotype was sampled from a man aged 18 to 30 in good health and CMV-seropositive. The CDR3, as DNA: TGTGCCAGCAGTTTACTCGCGGGGTCCTACAATGAGCAGTTCTTC. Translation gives CASSLLAGSYNEQFF.